This TCR beta chain was identified in a study of OX40 agonist ivuxolimab in advanced cancers. Study as a whole: People in dose escalation had one of these cancers: hepatocellular carcinoma, melanoma, renal cell or head and neck cancer. Among those enrolled, mean age was 60 years (range roughly 23 to 79) and over 70% were male.

General study results and limits: Certain nonresponders likewise exhibited a low normalized T-cell clonal expansion. At 0.1 to 3.0 mg/kg and by week 6, CD4+ and CD8+ T cells in the blood had expanded clonally.

This CDR3 comprises 14 residues. CDR1 SGHRS and CDR2 YFSETQ come from the germline V gene. V dropped 0 bases and J dropped 4 bases, with 10 bases sitting between them. A remark on this clone: What it recognizes is unknown.

Clones were read by immunoSEQ multiplex PCR, and TCRdb kept only the in-frame ones, dropping some. This table holds roughly 79,000 clones, 80% to 90% found once. Sequencing used CD4+ or CD8+ T cells sorted from blood, obtained in a trial of the OX40 agonist ivuxolimab. The rearrangement joins TRBV5-1 to TRBJ1-1; D possibly corresponds to TRBD1 (5 bases). The clonotype was recovered from an adult with an advanced solid tumor such as melanoma, head and neck, liver or kidney cancer. CDR3 protein: CASSLASQGTEAFF. As DNA, the CDR3 is TGCGCCAGCAGCTTGGCAAGTCAGGGCACTGAAGCTTTCTTT.